This is a list of T cell receptor beta chains from one sample in a study of blood T cell repertoires in COVID-19. Assay used: immunoSEQ multiplex PCR; TCRdb lists only in-frame clones, some missing. The table records some 89,000 clones, about three quarters of them present only once. Sequencing was carried out using peripheral blood. The receptors here all came from a man between 65 and 85 years old with acute or convalescent COVID-19. Both conserved end residues are part of each CDR3. Each record gives: J gene, clone size, CDR3 length, V gene, D gene, CDR3 protein, CDR3 DNA. The D gene is left open where the match is weak. A clone size is listed for some rows: how often the clone was seen (once, few, many), or a class if it is expanded.

J gene: TRBJ2-3; clone size: .; CDR3 length: 12; V gene: TRBV15; D gene: .; CDR3 protein: CATSGRSDTQYF; CDR3 DNA: TGTGCCACCAGTGGGAGATCAGATACGCAGTATTTT
J gene: TRBJ1-2; clone size: .; CDR3 length: 14; V gene: TRBV10-3; D gene: TRBD1; CDR3 protein: CAISETGTGLGYTF; CDR3 DNA: TGTGCCATCAGTGAGACCGGGACAGGGTTAGGCTACACCTTC
J gene: TRBJ1-1; clone size: medium-sized; CDR3 length: 12; V gene: TRBV29-1; D gene: TRBD1; CDR3 protein: CSVEPQGAWAFF; CDR3 DNA: TGCAGCGTTGAGCCACAGGGGGCATGGGCTTTCTTT
J gene: TRBJ2-5; clone size: .; CDR3 length: 16; V gene: TRBV7-9; D gene: .; CDR3 protein: CASSLERGNPQETQYF; CDR3 DNA: TGTGCCAGCAGCTTAGAACGCGGAAACCCCCAAGAGACCCAGTACTTC
J gene: TRBJ1-3; clone size: .; CDR3 length: 16; V gene: TRBV19; D gene: .; CDR3 protein: CASSQLDSSFWNTIYF; CDR3 DNA: TGTGCCAGTAGTCAACTGGACTCTTCGTTCTGGAACACCATATATTTT
J gene: TRBJ2-1; clone size: .; CDR3 length: 13; V gene: TRBV5-1; D gene: TRBD1; CDR3 protein: CASRPGTGDEQFF; CDR3 DNA: TGCGCCAGCAGACCTGGGACAGGCGATGAGCAGTTCTTC
J gene: TRBJ2-7; clone size: .; CDR3 length: 15; V gene: TRBV9; D gene: TRBD2; CDR3 protein: CASSVAASGSYEQYF; CDR3 DNA: TGTGCCAGCAGCGTAGCGGCTAGCGGGAGTTACGAGCAGTACTTC
J gene: TRBJ2-1; clone size: .; CDR3 length: 15; V gene: TRBV27; D gene: TRBD2; CDR3 protein: CASSLSGRWWGEQFF; CDR3 DNA: TGTGCCAGCAGTCTTAGCGGGAGGTGGTGGGGTGAGCAGTTCTTC
J gene: TRBJ2-2; clone size: .; CDR3 length: 14; V gene: TRBV7-2; D gene: TRBD1; CDR3 protein: CASSGDRGTGELFF; CDR3 DNA: TGTGCCAGCAGCGGAGACAGGGGCACCGGGGAGCTGTTTTTT
J gene: TRBJ2-4; clone size: once; CDR3 length: 11; V gene: TRBV28; D gene: .; CDR3 protein: CASGQNNIQYF; CDR3 DNA: TGTGCCAGCGGGCAGAATAACATTCAGTACTTC
J gene: TRBJ2-7; clone size: .; CDR3 length: 12; V gene: TRBV25-1; D gene: .; CDR3 protein: CASSGNGGEQYF; CDR3 DNA: TGTGCCAGCAGTGGTAACGGGGGCGAGCAGTACTTC